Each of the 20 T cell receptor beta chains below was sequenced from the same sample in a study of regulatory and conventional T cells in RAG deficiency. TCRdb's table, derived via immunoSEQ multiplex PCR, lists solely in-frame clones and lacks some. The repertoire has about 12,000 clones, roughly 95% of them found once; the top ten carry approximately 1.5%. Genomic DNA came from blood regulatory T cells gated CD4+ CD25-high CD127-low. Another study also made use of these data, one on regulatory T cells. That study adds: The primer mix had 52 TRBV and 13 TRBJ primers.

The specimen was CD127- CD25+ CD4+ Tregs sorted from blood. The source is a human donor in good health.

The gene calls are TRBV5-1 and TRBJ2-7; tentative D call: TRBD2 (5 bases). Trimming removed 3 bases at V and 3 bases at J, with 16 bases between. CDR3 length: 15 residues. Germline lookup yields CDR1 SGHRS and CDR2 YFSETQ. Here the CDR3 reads CASSSQSGNYYEQYF. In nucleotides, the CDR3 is TGCGCCAGCAGCTCACAGTCGGGGAACTACTACGAGCAGTACTTC.

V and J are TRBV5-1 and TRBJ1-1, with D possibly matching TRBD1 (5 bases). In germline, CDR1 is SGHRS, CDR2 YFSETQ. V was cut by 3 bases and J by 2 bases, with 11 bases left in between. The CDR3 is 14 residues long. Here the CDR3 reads CASSSSDRNTEAFF. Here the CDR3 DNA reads TGCGCCAGCAGCTCCTCTGACAGAAACACTGAAGCTTTCTTT.

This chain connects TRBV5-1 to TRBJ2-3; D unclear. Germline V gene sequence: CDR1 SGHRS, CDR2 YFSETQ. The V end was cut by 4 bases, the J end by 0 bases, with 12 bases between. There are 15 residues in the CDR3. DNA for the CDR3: TGCGCCAGCAGCCTACAACAGACCAGCACAGATACGCAGTATTTT. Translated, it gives CASSLQQTSTDTQYF.

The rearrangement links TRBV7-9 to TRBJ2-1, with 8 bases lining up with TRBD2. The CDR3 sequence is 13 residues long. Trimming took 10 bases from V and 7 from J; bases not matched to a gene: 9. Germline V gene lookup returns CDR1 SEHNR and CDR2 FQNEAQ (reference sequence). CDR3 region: CAISAGAYNEQFF. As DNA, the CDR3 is TGTGCCATCTCAGCGGGGGCGTATAATGAGCAGTTCTTC.

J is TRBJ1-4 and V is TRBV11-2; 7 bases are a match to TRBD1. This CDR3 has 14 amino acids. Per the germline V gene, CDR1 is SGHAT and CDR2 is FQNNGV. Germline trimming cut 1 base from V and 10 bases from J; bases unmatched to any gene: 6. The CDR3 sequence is CASSLVAAGGKLFF. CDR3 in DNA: TGTGCCAGCAGCTTAGTCGCGGCAGGGGGAAAACTGTTTTTT.

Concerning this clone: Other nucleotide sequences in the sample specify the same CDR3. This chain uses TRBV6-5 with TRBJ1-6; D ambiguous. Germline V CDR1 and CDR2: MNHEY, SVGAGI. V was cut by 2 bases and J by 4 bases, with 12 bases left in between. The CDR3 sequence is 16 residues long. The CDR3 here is CASSYEGRVYNSPLHF. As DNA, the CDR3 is TGTGCCAGCAGTTACGAGGGAAGGGTTTATAATTCACCCCTCCACTTT.

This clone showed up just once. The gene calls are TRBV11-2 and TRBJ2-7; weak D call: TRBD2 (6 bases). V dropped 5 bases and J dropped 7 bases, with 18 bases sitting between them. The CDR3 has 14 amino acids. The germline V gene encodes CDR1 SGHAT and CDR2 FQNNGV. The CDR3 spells CASSLSGLLKEQYF. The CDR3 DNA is TGTGCCAGCAGCCTCTCGGGACTCCTTAAGGAGCAGTACTTC.

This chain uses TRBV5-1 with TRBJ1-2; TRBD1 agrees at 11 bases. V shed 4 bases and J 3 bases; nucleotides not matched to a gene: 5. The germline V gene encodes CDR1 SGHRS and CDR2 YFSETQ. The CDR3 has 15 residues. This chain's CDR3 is CASSPGQGVDYGYTF. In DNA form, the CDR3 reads TGCGCCAGCAGCCCGGGACAGGGGGTAGACTATGGCTACACCTTC.

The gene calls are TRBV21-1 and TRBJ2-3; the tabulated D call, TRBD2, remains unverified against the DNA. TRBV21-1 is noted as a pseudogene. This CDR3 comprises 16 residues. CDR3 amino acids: CASSNGTSGVTDTQYF. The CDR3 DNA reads TGTGCCAGCAGCAATGGCACTAGCGGGGTAACAGATACGCAGTATTTT.

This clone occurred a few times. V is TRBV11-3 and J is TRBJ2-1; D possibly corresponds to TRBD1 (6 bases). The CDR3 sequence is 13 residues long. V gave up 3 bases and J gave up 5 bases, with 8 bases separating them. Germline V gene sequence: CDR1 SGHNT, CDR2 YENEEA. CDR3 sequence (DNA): TGTGCCAGCAGCTTGTGGGGGCACAATGAGCAGTTCTTC. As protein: CASSLWGHNEQFF.

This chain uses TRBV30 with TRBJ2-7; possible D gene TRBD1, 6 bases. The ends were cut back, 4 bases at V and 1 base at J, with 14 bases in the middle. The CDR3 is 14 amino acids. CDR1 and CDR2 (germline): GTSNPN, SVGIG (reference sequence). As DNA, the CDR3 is TGTGCCTGGAACCCAGGGGCCCCGTCCTACGAGCAGTACTTC. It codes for CAWNPGAPSYEQYF.

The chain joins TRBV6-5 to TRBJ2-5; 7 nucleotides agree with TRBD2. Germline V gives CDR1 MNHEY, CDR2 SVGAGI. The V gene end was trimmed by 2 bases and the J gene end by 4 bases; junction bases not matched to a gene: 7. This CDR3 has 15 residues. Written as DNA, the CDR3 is TGTGCCAGCAGTTACGTGGTAGCGGGTCGAGAGACCCAGTACTTC. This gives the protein CASSYVVAGRETQYF.

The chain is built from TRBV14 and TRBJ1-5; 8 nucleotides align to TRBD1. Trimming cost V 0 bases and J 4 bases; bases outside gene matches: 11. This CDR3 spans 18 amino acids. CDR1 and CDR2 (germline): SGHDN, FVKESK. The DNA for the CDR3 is TGTGCCAGCAGCCAAGATCGGCCCGGCAGGGGGCAAAATCAGCCCCAGCATTTT. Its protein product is CASSQDRPGRGQNQPQHF.

The CDR3 DNA is TGTGCCAGCTCACCCGACTACCTCCTCACAGATACGCAGTATTTT. It specifies CASSPDYLLTDTQYF. V and J are TRBV18 and TRBJ2-3, with D perhaps matching TRBD2 (5 bases). Trimming pared 3 bases from V and 2 bases from J, leaving 12 bases between. CDR1 and CDR2 from the germline V gene are KGHSH and LQKENI. There are 15 residues in the CDR3.

Here the CDR3 reads CASSLGGPDNEQFF. The CDR3 DNA sequence: TGTGCCAGCAGCTTGGGGGGGCCCGACAATGAGCAGTTCTTC. The chain uses TRBV5-4 and TRBJ2-1; D possibly corresponds to TRBD1 (6 bases). The CDR3 is made up of 14 amino acids. Germline V gene sequence: CDR1 SGHNT, CDR2 YYREEE (reference sequence). Trimming cost V 0 bases and J 5 bases, with 9 bases left between them.

The CDR3 spells CASSGTGVNEQFF. The CDR3 region has the DNA TGTGCCAGCAGCGGAACAGGGGTCAATGAGCAGTTCTTC. The V and J genes are TRBV5-5 and TRBJ2-1; 7 bases are a match to TRBD1. This CDR3 is built from 13 residues. V gave up 4 bases and J gave up 6 bases; unmatched junction bases: 4. The germline V gene encodes CDR1 SGHKS and CDR2 YYEKEE (reference sequence).

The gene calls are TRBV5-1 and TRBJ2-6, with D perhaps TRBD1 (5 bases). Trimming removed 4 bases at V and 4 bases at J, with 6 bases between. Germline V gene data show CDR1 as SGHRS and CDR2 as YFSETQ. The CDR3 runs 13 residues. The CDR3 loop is CASSRTGANVLTF. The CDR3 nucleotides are TGCGCCAGCAGCCGGACAGGGGCCAACGTCCTGACTTTC. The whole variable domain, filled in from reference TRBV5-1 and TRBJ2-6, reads KAGVTQTPRYLIKTRGQQVTLSCSPISGHRSVSWYQQTPGQGLQFLFEYFSETQRNKGNFPGRFSGRQFSNSRSEMNVSTLELGDSALYLCASSRTGANVLTFGAGSRLTVL.

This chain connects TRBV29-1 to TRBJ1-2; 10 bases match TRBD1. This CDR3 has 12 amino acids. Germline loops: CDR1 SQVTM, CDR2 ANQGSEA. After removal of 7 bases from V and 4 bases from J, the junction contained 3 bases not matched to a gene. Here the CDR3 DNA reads TGCAGCGCCCGGGACAGGGGCTATGGCTACACCTTC. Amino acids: CSARDRGYGYTF.

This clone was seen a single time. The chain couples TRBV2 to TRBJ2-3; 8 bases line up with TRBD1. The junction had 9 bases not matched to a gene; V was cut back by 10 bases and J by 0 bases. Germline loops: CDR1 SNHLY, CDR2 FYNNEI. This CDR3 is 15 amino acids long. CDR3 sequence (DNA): TGTGCCACCCGGGACAGGTCCTCTAGCACAGATACGCAGTATTTT. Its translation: CATRDRSSSTDTQYF.

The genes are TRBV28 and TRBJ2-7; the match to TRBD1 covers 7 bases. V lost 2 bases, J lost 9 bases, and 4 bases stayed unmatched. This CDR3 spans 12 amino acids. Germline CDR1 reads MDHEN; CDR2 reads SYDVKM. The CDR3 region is CASSLRRTGQYF. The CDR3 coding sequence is TGTGCCAGCAGTTTACGACGGACAGGGCAGTACTTC.